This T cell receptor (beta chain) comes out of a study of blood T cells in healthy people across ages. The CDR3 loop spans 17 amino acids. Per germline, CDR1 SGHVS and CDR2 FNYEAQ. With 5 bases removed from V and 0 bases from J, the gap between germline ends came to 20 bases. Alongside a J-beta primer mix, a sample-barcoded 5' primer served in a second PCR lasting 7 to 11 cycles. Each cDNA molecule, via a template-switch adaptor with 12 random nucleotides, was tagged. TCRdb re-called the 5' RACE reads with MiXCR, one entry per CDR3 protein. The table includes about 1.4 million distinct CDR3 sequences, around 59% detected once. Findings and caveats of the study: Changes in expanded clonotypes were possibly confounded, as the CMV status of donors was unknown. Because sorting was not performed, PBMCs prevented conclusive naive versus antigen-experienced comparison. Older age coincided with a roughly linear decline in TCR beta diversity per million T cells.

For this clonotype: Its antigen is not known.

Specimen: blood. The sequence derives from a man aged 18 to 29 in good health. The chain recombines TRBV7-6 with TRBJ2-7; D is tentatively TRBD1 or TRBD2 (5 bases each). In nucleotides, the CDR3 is TGTGCCAGCAGCCCGATCCGGGGCAGGACCAGCTCCTACGAGCAGTACTTC. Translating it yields CASSPIRGRTSSYEQYF.